These 16 T cell receptor beta chains were sequenced from one sample in a study of blood T cell repertoires in COVID-19 (dated by TCRdb to about 2020). Libraries came from the immunoSEQ multiplex PCR assay. This is the immuneACCESS table as TCRdb keeps it, with only in-frame sequences that have V and J called. A part of the clones is gone; compared with another copy, unresolved V genes explain less than half, and the rest is unexplained. A total of 250,000 to 300,000 clones appear in this sample, approximately 83% of them only once. The ten largest clonotypes hold around 1.8% of the sample. Sequenced material: PBMCs or T cells enriched from blood (not recorded which). These receptors originate from a woman between 45 and 65 years old who had recovered from COVID-19.

This chain joins TRBV3-1 (or the pseudogene TRBV3-2) and TRBJ2-7, with 9 bases that match TRBD2. Germline V gene data show CDR1 as LGHDT and CDR2 as YNNKEL (reference sequence). The V gene end was trimmed by 3 bases and the J gene end by 5 bases; junction bases not matched to a gene: 8. The CDR3 contains 15 residues. CDR3 in DNA: TGTGCCAGCAGCCACTCTTTAGCGGGAGCCCACGAGCAGTACTTC. Amino acids: CASSHSLAGAHEQYF.

This clone was counted once. The CDR3 bases are TGTGCCAGCAGCTTGGCCCGGCAGGGCTACGAGCAGTACTTC. This translates into CASSLARQGYEQYF. The chain combines TRBV5-5 with TRBJ2-7, with a possible D match to TRBD1 (5 bases). V was pared by 0 bases and J by 3 bases, with 10 bases between. Per the germline V gene, CDR1 is SGHKS and CDR2 is YYEKEE (reference sequence). The CDR3 spans 14 residues.

This clone has more than one count but fewer than ten. This chain uses TRBV6-5 with TRBJ1-2; D is ambiguous. Germline V gene sequence: CDR1 MNHEY, CDR2 SVGAGI. The length of the CDR3 is 13 residues. V lost 6 bases and J lost 2, with 10 bases in between. The CDR3 DNA reads as TGTGCCAGCAGCGTCACAGAGAACTATGGCTACACCTTC. It is translated as CASSVTENYGYTF.

In this sample, this clone turned up once. The genes are TRBV2 and TRBJ1-5, with no clear D. V gave up 2 bases and J gave up 3 bases, with 8 bases separating them. There are 14 residues in the CDR3. Looked up from germline, CDR1 is SNHLY and CDR2 is FYNNEI. The CDR3 bases are TGTGCCAGCAGTGAAAGTACATTCAATCAGCCCCAGCATTTT. It encodes CASSESTFNQPQHF.

The CDR3 DNA is TGTGCCAGCATCGACATGACAGTTAACTATGGCTACACCTTC. Its protein is CASIDMTVNYGYTF. The chain uses TRBV5-6 and TRBJ1-2, with D tentatively TRBD1 (5 bases). Per germline, CDR1 SGHDT and CDR2 YYEEEE. The V and J ends lost 6 bases and 1 base respectively, with 13 bases between them. CDR3 length: 14 amino acids.

This sequence joins TRBV27 and TRBJ2-3; 8 positions match TRBD2. This CDR3 has 17 amino acids. Germline lookup yields CDR1 MNHEY and CDR2 SMNVEV (reference sequence). J was trimmed by 4 bases and V by 5 bases; bases with no gene match: 14. This CDR3 is CASSPQGFSGTADTQYF. CDR3 DNA: TGTGCCAGCAGTCCCCAGGGTTTTAGCGGGACTGCAGATACGCAGTATTTT.

The rearrangement uses TRBV28 and TRBJ1-2, with D possibly matching TRBD1 (6 bases). Germline values: CDR1 MDHEN, CDR2 SYDVKM. CDR3 length equals 14 residues. Trimming shortened V by 4 bases and J by 4 bases, and 13 bases separated the two germline ends. In nucleotides, the CDR3 is TGTGCCAGCAGTTATACAGGGAATATCTATGGCTACACCTTC. It yields the protein CASSYTGNIYGYTF.

This sequence joins TRBV29-1 and TRBJ1-5; 9 bases are a match to TRBD1. The CDR3 length is 16 residues. Germline V gene lookup returns CDR1 SQVTM and CDR2 ANQGSEA. V trimming: 3 bases; J trimming: 5 bases; junction bases outside the gene matches: 11. The CDR3 region is CSVDGQGLTYYQPQHF. The CDR3 DNA follows: TGCAGCGTTGATGGACAGGGGTTGACCTACTATCAGCCCCAGCATTTT.

The V call is TRBV7-3, the J call TRBJ1-1; D is possibly TRBD1 (6 bases). V lost 4 bases to trimming and J lost 4 bases, with 16 bases between them. This CDR3 spans 15 amino acids. Germline V gene data show CDR1 as SGHTA and CDR2 as FQGTGA. This CDR3 is CASSSGTARGTEAFF. The DNA for the CDR3 is TGTGCCAGCAGCTCGGGGACGGCCAGGGGCACTGAAGCTTTCTTT. The full variable domain, completed using reference TRBV7-3 and TRBJ1-1, is GAGVSQTPSNKVTEKGKYVELRCDPISGHTALYWYRQSLGQGPEFLIYFQGTGAADDSGLPNDRFFAVRPEGSVSTLKIQRTERGDSAVYLCASSSGTARGTEAFFGQGTRLTVV.

The chain links TRBV28 to TRBJ1-2; no firm D call. The V end was cut by 7 bases, the J end by 4 bases, with 16 bases between. Germline lookup yields CDR1 MDHEN and CDR2 SYDVKM. The CDR3 has 14 residues. In DNA, the CDR3 is TGTGCCAGCAAGCCCGATGGAGGGTTCTATGGCTACACCTTC. Translating it yields CASKPDGGFYGYTF.

The table lists this clone with a count of one. The V and J genes are TRBV5-1 and TRBJ2-3; 10 nucleotides agree with TRBD2. Germline V gene data show CDR1 as SGHRS and CDR2 as YFSETQ. V lost 3 bases to trimming and J lost 2 bases; unmatched junction nucleotides: 3. This CDR3 has 15 residues. As DNA, the CDR3 is TGCGCCAGCAGCTATCTAGCGGGAGACACAGATACGCAGTATTTT. Residues: CASSYLAGDTDTQYF.

CDR3 sequence reads: CASSSGMHQETQYF. The CDR3 nucleotides read TGTGCCAGCAGCTCCGGGATGCACCAAGAGACCCAGTACTTC. The chain uses TRBV9 and TRBJ2-5, with D possibly TRBD2 on 5 matching bases. Germline-derived CDR1 and CDR2 are SGDLS and YYNGEE. The CDR3 totals 14 residues. V was shortened by 4 bases and J by 0 bases, with 10 bases between the two germline ends.

The rearrangement joins TRBV28 to TRBJ2-7, with D possibly being TRBD2 (5 bases). In germline, CDR1 is MDHEN, CDR2 SYDVKM. The CDR3 length is 14 residues. Trimming took off 7 bases at V and 4 bases at J, with 17 bases between the two ends. As DNA, the CDR3 is TGTGCCAGCAAAAAAGGCGGGCCCCCGTACGAGCAGTACTTC. It specifies CASKKGGPPYEQYF. The variable domain in full, completed from reference TRBV28 and TRBJ2-7, reads DVKVTQSSRYLVKRTGEKVFLECVQDMDHENMFWYRQDPGLGLRLIYFSYDVKMKEKGDIPEGYSVSREKKERFSLILESASTNQTSMYLCASKKGGPPYEQYFGPGTRLTVT.

With respect to this clone: This sample also contains other DNA sequences that code for the same CDR3. The chain carries TRBV28 and TRBJ2-5, with a tentative D call TRBD2 (5 bases). Germline values: CDR1 MDHEN, CDR2 SYDVKM. This CDR3 is 13 amino acids long. The ends were cut back, 2 bases at V and 5 bases at J, with 9 bases in the middle. The CDR3 sequence is CASSLTRRETQYF. CDR3 sequence (DNA): TGTGCCAGCAGTTTAACTAGACGGGAGACCCAGTACTTC.

The chain is built from TRBV28 and TRBJ1-1, with D tentatively TRBD1 (5 bases). The ends were cut back, 1 base at V and 2 bases at J, with 14 bases in the middle. The germline V gene encodes CDR1 MDHEN and CDR2 SYDVKM. This CDR3 comprises 16 residues. The CDR3 region has the DNA TGTGCCAGCAGTTTATTTTGGGGGGAGCTCAACACTGAAGCTTTCTTT. Translated: CASSLFWGELNTEAFF.

V gene TRBV2 combines with J gene TRBJ1-5, with D possibly TRBD1 on 5 matching bases. The CDR3 spans 14 residues. The V gene's germline CDR1 is SNHLY and CDR2 FYNNEI. V was trimmed by 4 bases and J by 4 bases, leaving 11 bases between them. The CDR3 sequence: CASSVVGGNQPQHF. The CDR3 region has the DNA TGTGCCAGCAGTGTTGTTGGGGGGAATCAGCCCCAGCATTTT.